This TCR beta chain comes out of a study of T cell repertoires in cytomegalovirus infection. Across the whole study: Indications came from public TCR beta signatures; they pointed to CMV infection and to a matching HLA type. General observations from the study: The cumulative frequency of public TCR beta families distinguished individuals who carried CMV together with the relevant HLA. Ex vivo, HLA-C-restricted CMV-specific TCR beta clonotypes prevailed over the rest of the response.

This clonotype has more than one count but fewer than ten. Its antigen is not identified. TCRdb independently ran MiXCR on the reads; one entry per CDR3 protein. The sample includes roughly 230,000 distinct CDR3 sequences, about 12% seen only once; the top ten take 1.5% to 2%. CDR3 length equals 13 residues. The V gene's germline CDR1 is SQVTM and CDR2 ANQGSEA. V shed 7 bases, J shed 3 bases, and the junction held 7 bases outside the gene matches. Source material: PBMCs. The TCR originated in a human donor in good health (CMV status not recorded). Some clones in this sample may be carry-over from other donors' samples. The chain uses TRBV29-1 and TRBJ1-1; 8 nucleotides match TRBD1. In DNA form, the CDR3 reads TGCAGCGCCAGACAGGGGAGGTACACTGAAGCTTTCTTT. It codes for CSARQGRYTEAFF.